This TCR beta chain was obtained from a study of cytomegalovirus exposure and HLA in healthy donors. Study-level results: A later analysis linked a missense variant in DCLRE1C to the trimming of TCR beta V and J genes. In a later analysis, around 18,000 TCR beta sequences were associated with HLA alleles at 0.05 false discovery rate. Analysis performed later showed TCR beta chains linked to HLA being more clonally expanded than equally common others.

Germline CDR1 is LGHNA and CDR2 is YSLEER. The V end was cut by 0 bases, the J end by 5 bases, with 8 bases between. The CDR3 spans 13 residues. On this clone itself: Antigen specificity is unknown.

PCR amplification relied on 60 Vbeta primers (plus 13 Jbeta primers). Profiling relied on immunoSEQ multiplex PCR, and the TCRdb table lists in-frame clones only, not all of them. Of approximately 110,000 clones listed, around 67% were seen once; the top ten hold around 3.9%. V and J are TRBV4-3 and TRBJ2-7; D gene uncertain. The sequencing input was PBMCs. The receptor comes from a woman between 40 and 55 years old in good health and CMV-seronegative. The CDR3 bases are TGCGCCAGCAGCCAAGATTCGGCGGACGAGCAGTACTTC. It encodes CASSQDSADEQYF.